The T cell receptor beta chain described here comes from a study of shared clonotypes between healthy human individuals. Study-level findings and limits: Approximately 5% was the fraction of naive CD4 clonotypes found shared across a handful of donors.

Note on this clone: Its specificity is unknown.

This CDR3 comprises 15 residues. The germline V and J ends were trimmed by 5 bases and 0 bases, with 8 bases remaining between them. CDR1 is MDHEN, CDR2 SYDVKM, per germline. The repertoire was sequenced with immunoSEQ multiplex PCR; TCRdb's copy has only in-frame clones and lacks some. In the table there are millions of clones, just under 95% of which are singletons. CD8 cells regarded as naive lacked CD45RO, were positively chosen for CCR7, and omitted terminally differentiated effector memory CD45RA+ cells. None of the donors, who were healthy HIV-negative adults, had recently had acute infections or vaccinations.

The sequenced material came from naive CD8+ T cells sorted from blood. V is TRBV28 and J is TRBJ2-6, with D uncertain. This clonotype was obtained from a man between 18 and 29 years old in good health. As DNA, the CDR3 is TGTGCCAGCAGTCGACTGGACTCTGGGGCCAACGTCCTGACTTTC. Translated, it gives CASSRLDSGANVLTF.